This T cell receptor (beta chain) is drawn from a study of T cell clonotyping in hematopoietic cell transplantation. This clone qualifies as medium-sized. V shed 5 bases and J shed 6 bases, with 16 bases lying between them. The CDR3 is 14 amino acids. Germline V gives CDR1 MDHEN, CDR2 SYDVKM. The time point here: recipient sample about 28 days before transplant, after cytoreduction. Libraries were prepared by immunoSEQ multiplex PCR; TCRdb keeps only in-frame clonotypes and omits some of them. The profile covers approximately 5,000 clones, with about 34% appearing a single time and about a sixth taken by the ten largest.

This clonotype originated in a man in his forties or fifties with myelofibrosis. Some clones in this sample may be carry-over from other donors' samples. This chain links TRBV28 with TRBJ1-2; D gene ambiguous. The sample consisted of peripheral blood mononuclear cells, taken before stem cell transplant. CDR3 nucleotide sequence: TGTGCCAGCAGTCTCCTCCAGGAGGTAGATGGCTACACCTTC. Translation gives CASSLLQEVDGYTF.